Described below is a single TCR beta chain sequence and its context. Which antigen it targets is not known. No qualities accompany the bases; no much larger clone lies one base away. Deletion took 6 bases off V and 7 bases off J, with a span of 24 bases between the germline ends. The CDR3 spans 16 residues, from the cysteine through the phenylalanine. The CDR3 DNA has 48 bases and is translated from base 1. The germline V gene supplies CDR1 MNHNS and CDR2 SASEGT. The data were taken from a study of Graves' ophthalmopathy and Graves' hyperthyroidism (dated by TCRdb to the late 2010s). Background on the whole study: Peripheral blood was collected before any treatment was given, at the time of initial diagnosis. To explore V-J signatures distinguishing ophthalmopathy from hyperthyroidism, a discovery set of 100 patients (roughly 42 ophthalmopathy, some 57 stable hyperthyroidism) was enrolled. In roughly 6 hyperthyroidism patients, the T-cell repertoire of thyroid tissue was compared with the T-cell repertoire of blood. The roughly 91 discovery patients were randomly divided into training and test sets at a 7:3 ratio. In total, around 130 blood samples were TCR-sequenced: 40 to 45 ophthalmopathy, some 72 hyperthyroidism and approximately 17 hyperthyroidism-to-ophthalmopathy patients. Following sampling, methimazole starting at 30 mg daily was administered to hyperthyroidism patients, and high-dose intravenous methylprednisolone was administered to ophthalmopathy patients. The study used signatures of the TCR beta repertoire to tell Graves' ophthalmopathy apart from Graves' hyperthyroidism and to predict which patients would progress to ophthalmopathy. An independent validation cohort comprised around 19 hyperthyroidism patients and 17 patients who later progressed from hyperthyroidism to ophthalmopathy.

The ophthalmopathy patients had moderately to severely active disease, with a Clinical Activity Score of 3 or higher, a NOSPECS grade of 4 or higher, and a disease duration of less than 3 months. Patients were excluded if they had other autoimmune diseases, uncontrolled infections, pregnancy or lactation. Diagnosis relied on clinical symptoms, serum thyroxine, TRAb, thyroid ultrasound and orbital computed tomography. Ficoll-Paque density gradient centrifugation was used to isolate PBMCs from around 10 ml of fresh peripheral blood. Trizol reagent was used to extract the total RNA, and its quality was then checked on an Agilent 2100 Bioanalyzer. For repertoire sequencing, TCR beta CDR3 regions were amplified from RNA transcripts. A first-round RT-PCR used HTBI primers with the Qiagen OneStep RT-PCR kit, followed by a second-round multiplex PCR, size selection and purification. Libraries were sequenced paired-end with 100 bp reads on an Illumina HiSeq2000. In the authors' own workflow: SOAPnuke was used to process the reads, throwing out any read that had adapters, had uncalled bases, had a mean Phred below 15, or lacked an exact constant-primer or identifier match. COPE v1.2.5 was used to merge high-quality paired reads. Unique nucleotide sequences were defined as clonotypes and aligned to IMGT TRB V, D and J references using MiTCR v1.1. The analysis was limited to V-J combinations with a frequency above 0.0001, which together covered 99.2% of the repertoires. For each V-J combination, a TCR clonal expansion and chaos score was defined as the ratio of F50 clonal expansion to chaos observed in the TCRdist matrix. Welch's t-statistics and random forest were used to reduce features to about a dozen V-J combinations, which were fed into a naive Bayes classifier. The similarity between thyroid and blood repertoires was quantified using the Morisita-Horn index. TCRdb passed the public sequencing reads through fastp at Q25 and MiXCR, retaining productive beta sequences. CDR3 protein sequences are deduplicated, and each keeps its most common genes and DNA. The V and J calls and clone size come from TCRdb's table, not from the authors' own analysis. Counted in this sample were hundreds of thousands of distinct CDR3 sequences; roughly 14% of them appeared once. Roughly 9.8% of the sample rests with the top ten.

Study-level results and caveats: Most expanded thyroid clonotypes with frequency above 0.001 were also detected in blood, suggesting blood repertoires may reflect the thyroid immune response. Ophthalmopathy was separated from stable hyperthyroidism by the 13-signature model with about 85% sensitivity and around 81% specificity in cross-validation and with 80%/75% in the test set. In validation, the model predicted ophthalmopathy progression with 70.59% sensitivity and approximately 78% specificity; approximately 12 predicted patients were CT-confirmed with GO in a median of about 6.1 months. Sample size was not statistically predetermined, and group allocation was not concealed from the investigators.

Sequences were obtained from blood. The sequence came from a woman aged 30 to 39 with Graves' ophthalmopathy. Donor details come from another sample of the same person, matched by shared clones. In this chain, TRBV6-1 is recombined with TRBJ2-5, and perhaps TRBD2 as D gene, on 6 matching bases. CDR3 reads: CASSVPQSAGTWTQYF. The DNA reads TGTGCCAGCAGCGTCCCACAAAGTGCGGGGACCTGGACCCAGTACTTC.